Given below is one T cell receptor (beta chain) in context. No antigen is known for it. Time point described: healthy volunteer bleed at 6 weeks. Someone pulled total RNA out of unfractionated whole blood. These data originate in a study of human T cells and chemical hapten exposure. For the study at large: Small volume differences among pooled libraries mainly caused per-sample TCR yield variation. Whole-study results and caveats: TCRs above 1 in 1000 frequency stayed constant with DPC sensitization.

The CDR3 spans 15 residues. Deletions cut 6 bases from V and 2 bases from J, with 14 bases between. TCRdb used MiXCR to reprocess the RACE reads, holding one entry per CDR3 protein. Here the sample spans more than 75,000 distinct CDR3 sequences, over 7% being singletons. The clonotype comes from a male donor in good health. Some clones in this sample may be carry-over from other donors' samples. Sequencing was carried out using whole blood. The J gene is TRBJ1-5, the V gene TRBV12-3 or TRBV12-4; perhaps TRBD1 as D (6 bases). The CDR3 here is CASRLGEGGNQPQHF. The CDR3 nucleotides are TGTGCCAGCAGGCTCGGGGAGGGGGGCAATCAGCCCCAGCATTTT.